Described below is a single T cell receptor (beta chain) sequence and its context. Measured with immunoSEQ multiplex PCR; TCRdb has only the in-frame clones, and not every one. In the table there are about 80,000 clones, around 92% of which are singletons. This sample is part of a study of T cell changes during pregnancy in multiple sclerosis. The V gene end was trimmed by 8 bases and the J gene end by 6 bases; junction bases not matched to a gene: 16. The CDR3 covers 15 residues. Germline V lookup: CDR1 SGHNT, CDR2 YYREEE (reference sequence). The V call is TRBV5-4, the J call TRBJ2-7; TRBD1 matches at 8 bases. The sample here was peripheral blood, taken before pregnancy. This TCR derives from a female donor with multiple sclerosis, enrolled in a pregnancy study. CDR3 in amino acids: CASSPGQDVQGEQYF. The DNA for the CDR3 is TGTGCCAGTAGTCCGGGACAGGACGTTCAGGGCGAGCAGTACTTC.